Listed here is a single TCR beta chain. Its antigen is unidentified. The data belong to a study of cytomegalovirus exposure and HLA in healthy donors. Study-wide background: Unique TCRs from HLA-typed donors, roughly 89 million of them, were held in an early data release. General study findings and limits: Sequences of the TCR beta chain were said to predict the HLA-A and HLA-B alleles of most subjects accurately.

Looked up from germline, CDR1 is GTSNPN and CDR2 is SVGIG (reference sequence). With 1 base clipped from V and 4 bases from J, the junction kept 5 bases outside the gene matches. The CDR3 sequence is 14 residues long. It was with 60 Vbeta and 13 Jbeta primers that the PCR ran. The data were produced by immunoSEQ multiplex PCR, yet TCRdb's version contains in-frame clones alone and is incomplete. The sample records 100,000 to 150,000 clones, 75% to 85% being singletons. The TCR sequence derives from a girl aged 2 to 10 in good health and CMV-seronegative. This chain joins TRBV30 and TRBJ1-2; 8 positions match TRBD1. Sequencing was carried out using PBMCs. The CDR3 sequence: CAWSATTGVYGYTF. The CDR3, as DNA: TGTGCCTGGAGTGCGACGACAGGGGTCTATGGCTACACCTTC.